Reported below is one T cell receptor beta chain. This sample was included in a study of blood T cell repertoires in COVID-19. Study at large: Nucleic acid was either cDNA or gDNA, and it came from T cells, B-cell-depleted T cells, or PBMCs.

Enrolment of Seattle patients took place during active infection, and they were followed longitudinally. Original data processing: Amplified reference gene primers provided the basis for estimating nucleated cell counts. TCRdb's copy holds only in-frame clones and misses some; the assay was immunoSEQ multiplex PCR. That table is the source of V, J and clone size, and D and trimming were worked out from the DNA. The data hold about 220,000 clones, with around four fifths observed a single time. This TCR was recovered from a woman aged 70 to 79 with COVID-19, enrolled during active disease. Sequencing used peripheral blood.

CDR3 in DNA: TGTGCCAGTAGGACTAGACAGGGGAGCAATCAGCCCCAGCATTTT. It translates to CASRTRQGSNQPQHF. The J gene is TRBJ1-5, the V gene TRBV19; 8 bases are shared with TRBD1. Germline V gene lookup returns CDR1 LNHDA and CDR2 SQIVND (reference sequence). The ends lost 6 bases at V and 1 base at J; junction bases unmatched: 5. The CDR3 runs 15 residues.